This TCR beta chain came from a study of blood T cell repertoires in COVID-19. At the level of the study: Acute and convalescent COVID-19 samples came from the United States, Italy and Spain.

Germline V gene lookup returns CDR1 SGHRS and CDR2 YFSETQ. Trimming removed 5 bases from V and 3 bases from J; junction bases left unmatched: 3. The CDR3 consists of 14 residues. Profiled with immunoSEQ multiplex PCR; TCRdb holds only in-frame clones, not every one. The sample contains approximately 170,000 clones, about four fifths of which appear only once. This clonotype was obtained from a woman older than 75 with COVID-19, enrolled during active disease. The sample was peripheral blood. The genes are TRBV5-1 and TRBJ1-2, with 11 bases that match TRBD1. In nucleotides, the CDR3 is TGCGCCAGCAGGTGGGACAGGGGGGACTATGGCTACACCTTC. It specifies CASRWDRGDYGYTF.